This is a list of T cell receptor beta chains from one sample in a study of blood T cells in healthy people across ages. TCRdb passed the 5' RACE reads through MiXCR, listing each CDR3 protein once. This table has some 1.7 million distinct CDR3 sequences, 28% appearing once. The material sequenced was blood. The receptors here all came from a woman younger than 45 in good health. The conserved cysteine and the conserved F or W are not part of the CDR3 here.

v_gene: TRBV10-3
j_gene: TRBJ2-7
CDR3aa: AISESILTYEQY

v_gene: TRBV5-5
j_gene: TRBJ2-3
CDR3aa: ASSLVLADTQY

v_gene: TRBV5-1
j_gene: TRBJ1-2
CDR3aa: ASSFSIGAVDYT

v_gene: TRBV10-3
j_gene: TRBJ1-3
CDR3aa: ATTPDLSGNTIY

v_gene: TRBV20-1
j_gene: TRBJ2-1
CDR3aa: SAPRPIAGGHNEQF

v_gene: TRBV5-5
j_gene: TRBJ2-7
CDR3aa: ASSLGAQGLGSYEQY

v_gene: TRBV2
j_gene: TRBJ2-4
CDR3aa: ASRPGQGTKNIQY

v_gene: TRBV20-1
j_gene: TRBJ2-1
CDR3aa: SARVVAGTASSHSYNEQF

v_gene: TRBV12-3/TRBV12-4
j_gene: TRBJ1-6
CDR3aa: ASSLTGLAPLH

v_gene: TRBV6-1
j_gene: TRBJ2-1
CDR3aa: ASRGQGSSYNEQF

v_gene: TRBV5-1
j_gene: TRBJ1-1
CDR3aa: ASSLGRDTSYTEAF

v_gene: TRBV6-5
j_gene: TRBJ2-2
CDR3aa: ASNRGLAGNTGELF